This T cell receptor (beta chain) was identified during a study of T cell responses to AZD1222 COVID-19 vaccine. Turning to the study itself: Second doses at about 4 or about 12 weeks were pooled.

Overall study results and limits: All repertoire sampling was performed exclusively after the peak T cell response. Possibly, clonal diversity was underestimated; donors were largely white British and included more females.

Here immunoSEQ multiplex PCR was the method, and the copy in TCRdb shows in-frame clones only, minus some. Of 25,000 to 35,000 clones in the sample, about 94% were seen once. This CDR3 is built from 15 residues. Between the trimmed V and J ends, which lost 4 bases and 5 bases, there was a span of 15 bases. The germline V gene encodes CDR1 MNHEY and CDR2 SVGAGI. This clone is categorized as medium-sized. As yet, its antigen is unknown. The genes are TRBV6-5 and TRBJ1-5; no definite D call. The TCR originated in an adult in good health. The sample was peripheral blood, taken on day 0 of AZD1222 vaccination. CDR3: CASSSSVGWDQPQHF. The DNA for the CDR3 is TGTGCCAGCAGTTCATCGGTAGGGTGGGATCAGCCCCAGCATTTT.